This T cell receptor (beta chain) was found in a study of T cell repertoires and HLA-DP antigens. Study-level information: Pre-culture CD4+ samples used about 1,200 ng DNA versus 200 to 250 ng for CD137+CD4+ sorts.

Concerning this clone itself: Antigen: not known.

Method: immunoSEQ multiplex PCR; TCRdb's copy keeps in-frame clones and lacks some. The sample lists 75,000 to 90,000 clones, more than 75% occurring once. Material: CD4+ T cells from PBMCs. The TCR sequence derives from a man aged 50-59 years in good health and CMV-seronegative.

CDR3 sequence (DNA): TGTGCCGGCCAGGGAGAAAATGGCTACACCTTC. This codes for CAGQGENGYTF. The rearrangement joins TRBV6-7 to TRBJ1-2; D is possibly TRBD1 (5 bases). TRBV6-7 is given ORF status, its function remaining uncertain. The CDR3 runs 11 residues. With 11 bases removed from V and 6 bases from J, the gap between germline ends came to 13 bases.